This is a list of T cell receptor beta chains from one sample in a study of cytomegalovirus exposure and HLA in healthy donors. Here immunoSEQ multiplex PCR was the method, and the copy in TCRdb shows in-frame clones only, minus some. The sample includes tens of thousands of clones, 90% to 95% of them seen just once. Sequenced input: PBMCs. These receptors originate from a woman aged 18-29 years in good health and CMV-seronegative. The CDR3 runs from the conserved cysteine through the conserved F or W.

>TRBV27|TRBJ2-2
CASSPRTGAGLANTGELFF
>TRBV4-3|TRBJ1-4
CASSQVRHRNEKLFF
>TRBV19|TRBJ2-7
CASSRESSGSYEQYF
>TRBV25-1|TRBJ1-1
CASSESGGEAFF
>TRBV19|TRBJ2-1
CASSRETYNEQFF
>TRBV7-3|TRBJ2-3
CASSSGTGGTDTQYF
>TRBV14|TRBJ1-1
CASSQGDRGNTEAFF
>TRBV11-1|TRBJ1-1
CASSFDRGRTEAFF
>TRBV28|TRBJ1-2
CASSLYQGEIYGYTF
>TRBV30|TRBJ1-2
CAMGTGGNGYTF
>TRBV7-2|TRBJ1-1
CASSLVSGTNTEAFF
>TRBV30|TRBJ2-7
CAWTDPTYEQYF
>TRBV5-5|TRBJ1-1
CASSLTFGGTEAFF
>TRBV4-1|TRBJ2-3
CASSRGPGQTDTQYF
>TRBV10-3|TRBJ1-2
CATTNRGDHYGYTF
>TRBV19|TRBJ2-5
CASSIVGTGQETQYF
>TRBV7-2|TRBJ1-1
CASSLVMAGTEAFF
>TRBV19|TRBJ1-5
CASSPPRGEYQPQHF
>TRBV18|TRBJ2-3
CASTGLAGVSLSADTQYF
>TRBV27|TRBJ1-3
CASGRGNTIYF
>TRBV30|TRBJ1-6
CAWSDRSSYNSPLHF
>TRBV10-3|TRBJ1-2
CATIIRTGGVYGYTF